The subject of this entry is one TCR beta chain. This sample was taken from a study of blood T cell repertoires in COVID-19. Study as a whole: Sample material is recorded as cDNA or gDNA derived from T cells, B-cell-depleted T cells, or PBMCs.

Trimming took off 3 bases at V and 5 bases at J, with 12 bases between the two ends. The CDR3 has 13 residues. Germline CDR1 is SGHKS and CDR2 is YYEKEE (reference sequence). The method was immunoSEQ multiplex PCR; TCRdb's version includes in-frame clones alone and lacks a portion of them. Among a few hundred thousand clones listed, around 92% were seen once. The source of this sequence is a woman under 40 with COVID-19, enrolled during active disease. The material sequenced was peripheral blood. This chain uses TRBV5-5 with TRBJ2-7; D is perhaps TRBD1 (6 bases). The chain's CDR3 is CASSSLQGHEQYF. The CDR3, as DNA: TGTGCCAGCAGCTCACTACAGGGCCACGAGCAGTACTTC.